These T cell receptor beta chains were read from a single sample in a study of T-cell memory formation after mild COVID-19. TCRdb reanalysed the 5' RACE reads using MiXCR and keeps one entry per CDR3 protein. The sample holds a few hundred thousand distinct CDR3 sequences, around an eighth seen once. Sequencing input: PBMCs or a T cell subset sorted from them (not recorded which). Source of these receptors: a man aged 18 to 30 who had mild COVID-19 (a few samples of this study predate the infection). Cell type and time point are not known. CDR3s include the opening cysteine and the closing phenylalanine or tryptophan. The D gene is left open where the match is weak. Clone sizes are given selectively: once, few, many, or a class where the clone is expanded.

TRBV7-2	TRBJ2-3	NA	NA	CASSSRAPAKYF	TGTGCCAGCAGCTCCCGGGCCCCAGCAAAGTATTTT
TRBV7-2	TRBJ2-2	many	NA	CASSLGPASTGELFF	TGTGCCAGCAGCTTAGGTCCGGCCTCCACCGGGGAGCTGTTTTTT
TRBV4-1	TRBJ2-2	NA	TRBD1	CASSLTGVNGELFF	TGCGCCAGCAGCCTGACAGGGGTTAACGGGGAGCTGTTTTTT
TRBV12-3/TRBV12-4	TRBJ1-6	NA	TRBD1	CASSFLGTGESPLHF	TGTGCCAGCAGTTTTCTTGGGACAGGGGAATCACCCCTCCACTTT
TRBV12-3/TRBV12-4	TRBJ2-4	few	NA	CASTVQAKNIQYF	TGTGCCAGCACCGTCCAAGCCAAAAACATTCAGTACTTC
TRBV7-2	TRBJ2-2	few	NA	CASSPQRPGELFF	TGTGCCAGCAGCCCGCAGAGACCCGGGGAGCTGTTTTTT
TRBV19	TRBJ2-5	few	NA	CASSIITQETQYF	TGTGCCAGTAGTATTATAACACAAGAGACCCAGTACTTC
TRBV9	TRBJ2-1	few	NA	CASSPWAPRGNEQFF	TGTGCCAGCAGCCCGTGGGCTCCCCGTGGCAATGAGCAGTTCTTC
TRBV4-1	TRBJ2-5	NA	NA	CASSQDTRRETQYF	TGCGCCAGCAGCCAAGATACCCGCCGCGAGACCCAGTACTTC
TRBV5-6	TRBJ1-2	NA	NA	CASSPEGYGYTF	TGTGCCAGCAGCCCTGAGGGCTATGGCTACACCTTC
TRBV20-1	TRBJ2-2	NA	NA	CSARGVGTTGELFF	TGCAGTGCCAGAGGGGTTGGGACCACCGGGGAGCTGTTTTTT
TRBV27	TRBJ1-2	many	NA	CASPVRVGYTF	TGTGCCAGCCCTGTAAGGGTAGGCTACACCTTC
TRBV6-5	TRBJ1-3	NA	NA	CASSYRGRTRSDTIYF	TGTGCCAGCAGTTATCGCGGGCGAACACGGTCGGACACCATATATTTT
TRBV7-3	TRBJ1-2	NA	NA	CASSPTGGRSNYGYTF	TGTGCCAGCAGCCCGACGGGGGGCCGTTCTAACTATGGCTACACCTTC
TRBV5-1	TRBJ1-2	NA	NA	CASSPYFTRGYTF	TGCGCCAGCAGCCCCTATTTTACCCGGGGCTACACCTTC